These 30 T cell receptor beta chains came from one sample sequenced in a study of molecular identifiers for immune sequencing clone quantification. TCRdb independently ran MiXCR on the PCR reads; one entry per CDR3 protein. The repertoire includes about 300,000 distinct CDR3 sequences, around 21% of them detected once, and about 0.79% sits in the top ten. Sequencing was performed on naive CD8+ T cells from blood, with Jurkat cell RNA spiked in. Subset noted: FACS-sorted CD8+CD4-CCR7+CD45RA+ naive T cells. All receptors come from a human donor in good health. Some libraries in this study had Jurkat cell RNA spiked in.

A word on this clonotype: With a much larger clone just one base away, this may be a read error. This chain uses TRBV7-6 with TRBJ2-3; no clear D. From germline, CDR1 is SGHVS and CDR2 FNYEAQ. The CDR3 is 14 amino acids. The CDR3 DNA reads TGTGCCGGCAGCTTAGTTTTGAGCACAGATACGCAGTATTTT. Residues: CAGSLVLSTDTQYF.

A word on this clonotype: A much more abundant neighbour one base away suggests this may be a read error. The genes are TRBV6-5 and TRBJ1-5; perhaps TRBD1 as D (5 bases). Germline loops: CDR1 MNHEY, CDR2 SVGAGI. The CDR3 consists of 14 residues. V was clipped by 6 bases and J by 3 bases, with 12 bases between them. In DNA form, the CDR3 reads TGTGCCAGCAGCTACGACAGCTTCAATCAGCCCCAGCATTTT. The encoded protein is CASSYDSFNQPQHF.

This clonotype was found many times. V is TRBV9 and J is TRBJ1-1; TRBD1 might be the D (6 bases). CDR1 is SGDLS, CDR2 YYNGEE, per germline. CDR3 size: 15 residues. Trimming cost V 0 bases and J 2 bases, with 11 bases left between them. Here the CDR3 reads CASSVGGRGNTEAFF. The CDR3 DNA reads TGTGCCAGCAGCGTAGGGGGCAGGGGAAACACTGAAGCTTTCTTT.

In regard to this clonotype: Given a much more abundant clone one base away, this may be a read error. The J gene is TRBJ2-1, the V gene TRBV5-1; 9 nucleotides match TRBD1. The CDR3 consists of 15 residues. With V trimmed by 0 bases and J by 8 bases, 6 bases remained unmatched. From germline, CDR1 is SGHRS and CDR2 YFSETQ. The CDR3 sequence is CASSLDETGGYEQFF. CDR3 DNA sequence: TGCGCCAGCAGCTTGGATGAGACAGGGGGTTATGAGCAGTTCTTC.

This clonotype has a count of ten or more. The chain carries TRBV4-1 and TRBJ2-1; 11 bases agree with TRBD2. With 1 base clipped from V and 4 bases from J, the junction kept 0 bases outside the gene matches. The germline CDR1 and CDR2 sequences are MGHRA and YSYEKL. CDR3 size: 15 residues. This CDR3 is CASSQVAGGYNEQFF. The CDR3 nucleotides are TGCGCCAGCAGCCAAGTAGCGGGGGGGTACAATGAGCAGTTCTTC.

This clonotype was detected many times. This chain links TRBV7-6 with TRBJ1-1; 8 bases are a match to TRBD1. The CDR3 has 15 residues. With V trimmed by 5 bases and J by 3 bases, 8 bases remained unmatched. Germline values: CDR1 SGHVS, CDR2 FNYEAQ. The CDR3 DNA sequence: TGTGCCAGCAGCCCTCAGACAGGGGTGGACACTGAAGCTTTCTTT. It specifies CASSPQTGVDTEAFF.

This clonotype was recorded many times. This chain links TRBV7-9 with TRBJ2-1, with D perhaps TRBD1 or TRBD2 (5 bases each). The CDR3 loop spans 14 amino acids. Trimming took 1 base from V and 9 from J, leaving 13 bases between them. Germline V CDR1 and CDR2: SEHNR, FQNEAQ (reference sequence). Written as DNA, the CDR3 is TGTGCCAGCAGCTTAGTTTCCGGGGCGGGTGAGCAGTTCTTC. Protein: CASSLVSGAGEQFF.

In the case of this clonotype: This may be a read error: a much more frequent sequence differs by one nucleotide. Without the conserved terminal phenylalanine or tryptophan, this CDR3 likely stems from a read error. The chain recombines TRBV28 with TRBJ2-3; TRBD2 might be the D (6 bases). Germline assignment: CDR1 MDHEN and CDR2 SYDVKM. V was cut by 6 bases and J by 9 bases, with 22 bases left in between. The CDR3 extends over 15 amino acids. The CDR3 nucleotides read TGTGCCAGCAGAGCCTATTTCGGGGGTCTCGAGACGCAGTATTCT. This encodes CASRAYFGGLETQYS.

The rearrangement uses TRBV3-1 and TRBJ1-3; the D is unclear. The V end was cut by 0 bases, the J end by 0 bases, with 9 bases between. Germline loops: CDR1 LGHDT, CDR2 YNNKEL (reference sequence). This CDR3 region has 16 residues. CDR3 protein: CASSQDTYNSGNTIYF. In nucleotides, the CDR3 is TGTGCCAGCAGCCAAGATACCTACAACTCTGGAAACACCATATATTTT.

This clonotype was seen more than once but under ten times. The chain recombines TRBV4-3 with TRBJ1-2, with D possibly being TRBD1 (5 bases). This CDR3 is 16 amino acids long. In germline, CDR1 is LGHNA, CDR2 YSLEER. Trimming pared 0 bases from V and 2 bases from J, leaving 13 bases between. CDR3 bases: TGCGCCAGCAGCCAAGATGGGGCGGGAGGGAACTATGGCTACACCTTC. This gives the protein CASSQDGAGGNYGYTF.

The rearrangement uses TRBV6-2 or TRBV6-3 and TRBJ1-1; TRBD1 matches 10 bases. The CDR3 length is 14 residues. V trimming: 6 bases; J trimming: 6 bases; junction bases outside the gene matches: 7. The V gene's germline CDR1 is MNHEY and CDR2 SVGEGT. The CDR3 loop reads CASSPGQGYSEAFF. The CDR3 DNA reads as TGTGCCAGCAGCCCGGGACAGGGGTATTCTGAAGCTTTCTTT.

The sample holds a few counts of this clonotype. The rearrangement joins TRBV27 to TRBJ2-7; TRBD2 matches at 13 bases. This CDR3 is built from 16 residues. V was pared by 5 bases and J by 1 base, with 5 bases of the junction left unmatched. Germline CDR1 is MNHEY and CDR2 is SMNVEV (reference sequence). For the CDR3, the DNA is TGTGCCAGCAGTACGACGACTAGCGGGAGGTCCTACGAGCAGTACTTC. Its protein is CASSTTTSGRSYEQYF.

This clonotype has at least ten counts. The V and J genes are TRBV6-5 and TRBJ2-5; D remains unclear. The V gene's germline CDR1 is MNHEY and CDR2 SVGAGI. Trimming left V 11 bases short and J 5 bases short, with 15 bases between. This CDR3 is 12 amino acids long. CDR3 DNA: TGTGCCGCCAAGGACGGGCGGGAGACCCAGTACTTC. Protein sequence: CAAKDGRETQYF.

The chain is built from TRBV4-2 and TRBJ2-7; 7 bases agree with TRBD1. CDR3 length equals 13 residues. Germline lookup yields CDR1 LGHNA and CDR2 YNFKEQ. J lost 5 bases, V lost 2 bases, and 3 bases had no gene match. The CDR3 reads CASSQKQGHEQYF. The CDR3 nucleotides read TGTGCCAGCAGCCAAAAACAGGGGCACGAGCAGTACTTC.

This clonotype has ten or more counts. The V and J genes are TRBV13 and TRBJ2-2; either TRBD1 or TRBD2 may supply D (5 bases each). V was clipped by 5 bases and J by 2 bases, with 15 bases between them. The CDR3 has 16 amino acids. CDR1 and CDR2 (germline): PRHDT, FYEKMQ (reference sequence). The CDR3 region is CASSGEGRFNTGELFF. DNA of the CDR3: TGTGCCAGCAGCGGAGAGGGACGCTTCAACACCGGGGAGCTGTTTTTT.

Points on this clonotype: A much larger clone lies a single base off, so this may be a read error. The CDR3 ends on some other residue instead of the conserved phenylalanine or tryptophan, so this is likely a read error. CDR3 sequence: CASRGLAALTDTQYS. CDR3 coding DNA: TGCGCCAGCAGGGGACTAGCGGCTCTCACAGATACGCAGTATTCT. V usage is TRBV5-1 and J usage is TRBJ2-3, with TRBD2 matching 11 bases. V shed 5 bases, J shed 2 bases, and the junction held 4 bases outside the gene matches. Germline V lookup: CDR1 SGHRS, CDR2 YFSETQ. CDR3 length equals 15 residues.

This clonotype has a count of ten or more. The rearrangement links TRBV6-2 or TRBV6-3 to TRBJ2-3, with D possibly matching TRBD1 (5 bases). With 2 bases removed from V and 4 bases from J, the gap between germline ends came to 13 bases. From germline, CDR1 is MNHEY and CDR2 SVGEGT. The CDR3 covers 15 residues. CDR3 loop: CASSYVSRVPDTQYF. The CDR3 DNA follows: TGTGCCAGCAGTTACGTCTCCAGGGTTCCAGATACGCAGTATTTT.

The table lists this clonotype with many counts. The chain joins TRBV15 to TRBJ1-1, with 7 bases matching TRBD1. After removal of 2 bases from V and 1 base from J, the junction contained 4 bases not matched to a gene. CDR3 length equals 15 residues. Germline V CDR1 and CDR2: LNHNV, YYDKDF (reference sequence). CDR3 sequence reads: CATSRYRGRNTEAFF. The CDR3 DNA reads as TGTGCCACCAGCAGATACAGGGGAAGGAACACTGAAGCTTTCTTT.

On this clonotype itself: A much bigger clone sits one base away, suggesting this may be a read error. The conserved phenylalanine or tryptophan normally closing the CDR3 is absent here, so this likely arose from a read error. J is TRBJ2-1 and V is TRBV5-6; D possibly uses TRBD1 or TRBD2 (5 bases each). In germline, CDR1 is SGHDT, CDR2 YYEEEE. The CDR3 has 15 residues. Trimming took 3 bases from V and 5 from J, leaving 15 bases between them. The CDR3 sequence: CASSSPRGGHNEQFV. The CDR3 nucleotides read TGTGCCAGCAGCTCTCCACGGGGCGGCCACAATGAGCAGTTCGTC.

Ten or more counts support this clonotype. The chain links TRBV6-5 to TRBJ2-3; unclear D gene. There are 13 residues in the CDR3. Trimming cost V 5 bases and J 4 bases, with 10 bases left between them. Germline V gives CDR1 MNHEY, CDR2 SVGAGI. CDR3 region: CASSPLGSDTQYF. Here the CDR3 DNA reads TGTGCCAGCAGTCCCCTCGGTTCAGATACGCAGTATTTT.

This clonotype was observed at least ten times. This sequence joins TRBV28 and TRBJ2-1; 8 bases map to TRBD2. The CDR3 extends over 15 amino acids. Germline lookup yields CDR1 MDHEN and CDR2 SYDVKM. Trimming at V came to 5 bases and at J to 7 bases, leaving 10 bases not matched to a gene. CDR3 sequence reads: CASSPLAGPRNEQFF. CDR3 in DNA: TGTGCCAGCAGTCCTTTAGCGGGACCCCGAAATGAGCAGTTCTTC.

This clonotype was found many times. V gene TRBV6-1 combines with J gene TRBJ2-2; D gene ambiguous. V was shortened by 6 bases and J by 6 bases, with 5 bases between the two germline ends. Per germline, CDR1 MNHNS and CDR2 SASEGT. This CDR3 contains 11 residues. The CDR3, as DNA: TGTGCCAGCAGCCCCGCCGGGGAGCTGTTTTTT. As protein: CASSPAGELFF.

A remark on this clonotype: This could be a read error, since a much larger clone is one nucleotide away. The V and J genes are TRBV28 and TRBJ2-7; D remains ambiguous. In germline, CDR1 is MDHEN, CDR2 SYDVKM. Trimming shortened V by 4 bases and J by 7 bases, and 14 bases separated the two germline ends. The CDR3 length is 13 residues. The DNA for the CDR3 is TGTGCCAGCAGTTGGGGAAGAGCTAAGGAGCAGTACTTC. It encodes CASSWGRAKEQYF. Filled out from reference TRBV28 and TRBJ2-7, the complete variable domain reads DVKVTQSSRYLVKRTGEKVFLECVQDMDHENMFWYRQDPGLGLRLIYFSYDVKMKEKGDIPEGYSVSREKKERFSLILESASTNQTSMYLCASSWGRAKEQYFGPGTRLTVT.

This clonotype was detected many times. Here the CDR3 reads CASRMGEGTEAFF. The DNA for the CDR3 is TGTGCCAGCAGAATGGGGGAAGGCACTGAAGCTTTCTTT. The genes are TRBV6-5 and TRBJ1-1, with D possibly TRBD1 on 5 matching bases. The CDR3 totals 13 residues. CDR1 and CDR2 (germline): MNHEY, SVGAGI. With 6 bases removed from V and 4 bases from J, the gap between germline ends came to 12 bases.

This clonotype was recorded at least ten times. The chain carries TRBV4-3 and TRBJ2-3, with TRBD2 matching 7 bases. The length of the CDR3 is 18 residues. Germline-derived CDR1 and CDR2 are LGHNA and YSLEER. V shed 0 bases and J 4 bases; nucleotides not matched to a gene: 13. CDR3 sequence reads: CASSQDGVGDYVPDTQYF. The CDR3 DNA reads TGCGCCAGCAGCCAAGATGGCGTCGGGGACTACGTCCCAGATACGCAGTATTTT.

In this sample, this clonotype turned up a few times. The chain employs TRBV27 and TRBJ1-2; 7 nucleotides align to TRBD1. This CDR3 spans 15 amino acids. CDR1 and CDR2 (germline): MNHEY, SMNVEV (reference sequence). The ends lost 2 bases at V and 4 bases at J; junction bases unmatched: 7. In DNA form, the CDR3 reads TGTGCCAGCAGTTTAGCACAGGGGCTGGGCTATGGCTACACCTTC. Translating it yields CASSLAQGLGYGYTF.

This clonotype was recorded at least ten times. The V gene is TRBV27, the J gene TRBJ1-5; D is unresolved. CDR3 size: 12 residues. V gave up 4 bases and J gave up 10 bases, with 11 bases separating them. Germline CDR1 reads MNHEY; CDR2 reads SMNVEV (reference sequence). CDR3 coding DNA: TGTGCCAGCAGTTCCGGAAGCACACCCCAGCATTTT. Its protein is CASSSGSTPQHF.

As regards this clonotype: Just one base apart from a much larger clone, this may be a read error. As the CDR3 is not closed by the conserved phenylalanine or tryptophan, this likely results from a read error. CDR3 bases: TGTGCCAGCAGCCTACGGGCAGCTAATACGGATACGCAGTATTCT. Translated, it gives CASSLRAANTDTQYS. The V call is TRBV7-2, the J call TRBJ2-3, with D uncertain. V shed 5 bases and J shed 6 bases, with 18 bases lying between them. The CDR3 loop spans 15 amino acids. Germline CDR1 SGHTA, CDR2 FQGNSA.

This clonotype was found many times. The rearrangement joins TRBV5-6 to TRBJ2-2; 10 positions agree with TRBD2. CDR3 length: 16 residues. Germline assignment: CDR1 SGHDT and CDR2 YYEEEE. V was pared by 4 bases and J by 4 bases, with 7 bases of the junction left unmatched. In DNA form, the CDR3 reads TGTGCCAGCAGCCATCTAGCGGGAGTTGTCACCGGGGAGCTGTTTTTT. It translates to CASSHLAGVVTGELFF.

There are many counts of this clonotype. The chain links TRBV5-6 to TRBJ1-1; D is ambiguous. The germline CDR1 and CDR2 sequences are SGHDT and YYEEEE. The CDR3 runs 13 residues. The V end was cut by 0 bases, the J end by 3 bases, with 6 bases between. CDR3 in DNA: TGTGCCAGCAGCTTGGGGACGTACACTGAAGCTTTCTTT. It specifies CASSLGTYTEAFF. Drawing the rest from reference TRBV5-6 and TRBJ1-1, the complete variable domain is DAGVTQSPTHLIKTRGQQVTLRCSPKSGHDTVSWYQQALGQGPQFIFQYYEEEERQRGNFPDRFSGHQFPNYSSELNVNALLLGDSALYLCASSLGTYTEAFFGQGTRLTVV.